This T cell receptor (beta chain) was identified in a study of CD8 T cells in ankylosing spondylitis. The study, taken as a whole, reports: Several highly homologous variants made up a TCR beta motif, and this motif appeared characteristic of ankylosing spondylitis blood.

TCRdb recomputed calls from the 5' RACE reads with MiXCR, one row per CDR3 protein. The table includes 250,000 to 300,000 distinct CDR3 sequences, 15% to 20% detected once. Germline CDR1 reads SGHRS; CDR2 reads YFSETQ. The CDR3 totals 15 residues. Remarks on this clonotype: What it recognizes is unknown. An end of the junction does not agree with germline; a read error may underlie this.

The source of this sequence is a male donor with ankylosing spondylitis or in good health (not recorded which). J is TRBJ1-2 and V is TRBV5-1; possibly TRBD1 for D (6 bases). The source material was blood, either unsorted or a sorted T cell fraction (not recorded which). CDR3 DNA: TGCGCCAACAGCTTGGGGGACAAGGGGTCTGCGGGCTACACCTTC. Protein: CANSLGDKGSAGYTF.